Following are 16 T cell receptor beta chains from one sample sequenced in a study of T cells in localized non-small cell lung cancer (dated by TCRdb to between 2020 and 2021). The receptor library was made with the immunoSEQ multiplex PCR assay. Drawn from immuneACCESS, this table holds only the in-frame rearrangements with V and J called that TCRdb kept. Clones are partly lost; checked studies trace under half to an unresolved V gene and leave the rest unexplained. For this sample the table gives around 26,000 clones, of which approximately 88% were detected only once. About 9.5% of the sample is held by the ten biggest clonotypes. The sequenced sample was peripheral blood mononuclear cells, obtained before any cancer treatment. The source is a woman aged 40-70 years with stage III lung adenocarcinoma.

V is TRBV27 and J is TRBJ1-1, with unresolved D. The CDR3 totals 14 residues. Germline CDR1 and CDR2: MNHEY and SMNVEV (reference sequence). Deletions cut 6 bases from V and 0 bases from J, with 11 bases between. DNA for the CDR3: TGTGCCAGCAGCGCGAGTTATGTGAACACTGAAGCTTTCTTT. Amino acids: CASSASYVNTEAFF.

This clone was observed once. The chain recombines TRBV18 with TRBJ2-2; 9 bases agree with TRBD1. The CDR3 has 16 amino acids. V trimming: 4 bases; J trimming: 6 bases; junction bases outside the gene matches: 9. Looked up from germline, CDR1 is KGHSH and CDR2 is LQKENI. The CDR3, as DNA: TGTGCCAGCTCACACAACACCGGGACAGGGTCCGGGGAGCTGTTTTTT. Protein product: CASSHNTGTGSGELFF.

The J gene is TRBJ1-2, the V gene TRBV7-2; D gene ambiguous. The CDR3 has 17 residues. Per germline, CDR1 SGHTA and CDR2 FQGNSA. Trimming cost V 3 bases and J 0 bases, with 17 bases left between them. The CDR3 DNA is TGTGCCAGCAGCTTGGGTGTCGGCCGCGGAGCTAACTATGGCTACACCTTC. Amino acid sequence: CASSLGVGRGANYGYTF. The whole variable domain, filled in from reference TRBV7-2 and TRBJ1-2, reads GAGVSQSPSNKVTEKGKDVELRCDPISGHTALYWYRQSLGQGLEFLIYFQGNSAPDKSGLPSDRFSAERTGGSVSTLTIQRTQQEDSAVYLCASSLGVGRGANYGYTFGSGTRLTVV.

The rearrangement joins TRBV7-9 to TRBJ2-1; D is uncertain. Germline CDR1 is SEHNR and CDR2 is FQNEAQ (reference sequence). The V and J ends lost 2 bases and 8 bases respectively, with 4 bases between them. This CDR3 is built from 11 residues. The CDR3 coding sequence is TGTGCCAGCAGCTTATTCTATGAGCAGTTCTTC. Amino acids: CASSLFYEQFF.

J is TRBJ1-5 and V is TRBV6-5, with TRBD1 identical over 9 bases. Looked up from germline, CDR1 is MNHEY and CDR2 is SVGAGI. The CDR3 has 15 residues. V shed 5 bases and J 4 bases; nucleotides not matched to a gene: 6. The chain's CDR3 is CASSRTGQGNQPQHF. The DNA of the CDR3 is TGTGCCAGCAGTAGGACGGGACAGGGAAATCAGCCCCAGCATTTT.

The J gene is TRBJ2-7, the V gene TRBV15; 7 bases align to TRBD1. In germline, CDR1 is LNHNV, CDR2 YYDKDF (reference sequence). The CDR3 spans 15 residues. The ends lost 0 bases at V and 2 bases at J; junction bases unmatched: 4. The CDR3 region is CATSREKGQTYEQYF. Here the CDR3 DNA reads TGTGCCACCAGCAGAGAAAAGGGACAGACCTACGAGCAGTACTTC.

The rearrangement uses TRBV5-4 and TRBJ2-5, with D unclear. V was cut by 4 bases and J by 2 bases, with 15 bases left in between. Germline V gene sequence: CDR1 SGHNT, CDR2 YYREEE (reference sequence). This CDR3 spans 15 amino acids. The CDR3 DNA is TGTGCCAGCAGCAGACGTCCCGCCCCTCAAGAGACCCAGTACTTC. Residues: CASSRRPAPQETQYF.

The chain links TRBV6-6 to TRBJ1-2; tentatively, D is TRBD1 (5 bases). The V gene lost 4 bases and the J gene lost 2 bases, with 11 bases spanning the gap. CDR1 and CDR2 from the germline V gene are MNHNY and SVGAGI (reference sequence). This CDR3 spans 14 amino acids. In nucleotides, the CDR3 is TGTGCCAGCAGTTTGCAGGGCCAAAACTATGGCTACACCTTC. It translates to CASSLQGQNYGYTF.

This clone has only a few counts. The chain combines TRBV5-1 with TRBJ2-2; 10 positions agree with TRBD2. CDR3 length: 20 amino acids. Per the germline V gene, CDR1 is SGHRS and CDR2 is YFSETQ. V shed 4 bases, J shed 3 bases, and the junction held 18 bases outside the gene matches. The CDR3 region is CASSMGQSAGLAGDTGELFF. CDR3 sequence (DNA): TGCGCCAGCAGCATGGGACAGTCGGCGGGGCTAGCGGGAGACACCGGGGAGCTGTTTTTT. The full variable domain, in which reference TRBV5-1 and TRBJ2-2 provide the parts outside the CDR3, is KAGVTQTPRYLIKTRGQQVTLSCSPISGHRSVSWYQQTPGQGLQFLFEYFSETQRNKGNFPGRFSGRQFSNSRSEMNVSTLELGDSALYLCASSMGQSAGLAGDTGELFFGEGSRLTVL.

The genes are TRBV5-1 and TRBJ2-3; weak D call: TRBD2 (6 bases). The V and J ends lost 7 bases and 5 bases respectively, with 20 bases between them. There are 15 residues in the CDR3. Germline CDR1 is SGHRS and CDR2 is YFSETQ. CDR3 protein: CASSAAGRVGDTQYF. The CDR3 DNA follows: TGCGCCAGCTCAGCGGCGGGAAGGGTGGGAGATACGCAGTATTTT.

V and J are TRBV18 and TRBJ2-5; 7 bases are a match to TRBD2. The germline gives CDR1 KGHSH, CDR2 LQKENI. CDR3 size: 15 residues. Trimming cost V 1 base and J 3 bases; bases outside gene matches: 5. The CDR3 region is CASSPQRGLKETQYF. CDR3 nucleotide sequence: TGTGCCAGCTCACCACAGCGGGGCCTTAAAGAGACCCAGTACTTC.

CDR3 in amino acids: CASSLMSEETQYF. DNA for the CDR3: TGTGCCAGCAGCTTGATGTCGGAGGAGACCCAGTACTTC. The J gene is TRBJ2-5, the V gene TRBV5-6, with D unclear. This CDR3 region has 13 residues. Germline CDR1 SGHDT, CDR2 YYEEEE. V lost 1 base, J lost 5 bases, and 9 bases lay in between.

The chain is built from TRBV19 and TRBJ2-3, with TRBD1 identical over 10 bases. Germline CDR1 reads LNHDA; CDR2 reads SQIVND (reference sequence). V lost 7 bases to trimming and J lost 6 bases; unmatched junction nucleotides: 10. CDR3 size: 15 residues. The CDR3, as DNA: TGTGCCAGTACCCGGGACAGGGGACGGGGTGATACGCAGTATTTT. It encodes CASTRDRGRGDTQYF.

The chain recombines TRBV6-6 with TRBJ1-1, with D possibly TRBD1 on 6 matching bases. Trimming stripped 10 bases from V and 3 bases from J, with 15 bases between. Per the germline V gene, CDR1 is MNHNY and CDR2 is SVGAGI (reference sequence). This CDR3 has 13 amino acids. Here the CDR3 DNA reads TGTGCCATAAAGATCCGACAGGACACTGAAGCTTTCTTT. It is translated as CAIKIRQDTEAFF.

The chain couples TRBV5-4 to TRBJ1-1, with 8 bases that match TRBD1. The CDR3 spans 14 residues. Trimming cost V 5 bases and J 2 bases; bases outside gene matches: 5. Germline values: CDR1 SGHNT, CDR2 YYREEE (reference sequence). CDR3 sequence reads: CASRRDRSNTEAFF. The CDR3 DNA is TGTGCCAGCAGGCGGGACAGGTCAAACACTGAAGCTTTCTTT.

V gene TRBV9 combines with J gene TRBJ2-2; possible D gene TRBD2, 6 bases. There are 15 residues in the CDR3. Trimming left V 4 bases short and J 7 bases short, with 17 bases between. The germline V gene has CDR1 SGDLS and CDR2 YYNGEE. The CDR3 nucleotides are TGTGCCAGCAGCCTAATAGCGGCGGAAGGCGGGGAGCTGTTTTTT. Translating it yields CASSLIAAEGGELFF. Full variable domain (remainder filled in from reference TRBV9 and TRBJ2-2): DSGVTQTPKHLITATGQRVTLRCSPRSGDLSVYWYQQSLDQGLQFLIQYYNGEERAKGNILERFSAQQFPDLHSELNLSSLELGDSALYFCASSLIAAEGGELFFGEGSRLTVL.